This T cell receptor beta chain was sequenced in a study of cytotoxic CD8 clonotypes in ibrutinib-treated CLL. The method was immunoSEQ multiplex PCR; TCRdb's version includes in-frame clones alone and lacks a portion of them. The data show about 130,000 clones, 70% to 90% seen once. Findings and limits, study-wide: Stable or contracted on treatment, public clonotypes were also uncommon. Patients with sustained remission and those progressing were sampled at differing times. The study found clonality rose at ibrutinib response, then fell toward baseline at progression.

Of note for this clone: Its target is unknown.

The sequence was collected from a human donor with chronic lymphocytic leukemia. This specimen was PBMCs, taken after 24 months of ibrutinib treatment.

The DNA of the CDR3 is TGTGCCACCAGCAGGGACAGGGGGCAGGGTACTGAAGCTTTCTTT. Translated, it gives CATSRDRGQGTEAFF. J is TRBJ1-1 and V is TRBV15, with 11 bases matching TRBD1. The CDR3 spans 15 residues. Unmatched junction bases numbered 5, after V lost 3 bases and J lost 5 bases. Germline values: CDR1 LNHNV, CDR2 YYDKDF (reference sequence).